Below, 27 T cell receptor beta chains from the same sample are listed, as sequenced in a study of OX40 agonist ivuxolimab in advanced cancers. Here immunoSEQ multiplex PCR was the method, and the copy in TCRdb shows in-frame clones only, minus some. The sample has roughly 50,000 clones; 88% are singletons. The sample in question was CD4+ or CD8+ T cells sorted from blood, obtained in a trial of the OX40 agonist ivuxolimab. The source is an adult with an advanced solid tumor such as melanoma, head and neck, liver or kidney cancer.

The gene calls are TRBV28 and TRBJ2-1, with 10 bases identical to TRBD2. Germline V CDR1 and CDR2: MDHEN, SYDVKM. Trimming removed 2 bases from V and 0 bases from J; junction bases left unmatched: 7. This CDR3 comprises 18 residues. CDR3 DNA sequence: TGTGCCAGCAGTTTAGGAAGCGGGAGGGCCGGCTCCTACAATGAGCAGTTCTTC. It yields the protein CASSLGSGRAGSYNEQFF.

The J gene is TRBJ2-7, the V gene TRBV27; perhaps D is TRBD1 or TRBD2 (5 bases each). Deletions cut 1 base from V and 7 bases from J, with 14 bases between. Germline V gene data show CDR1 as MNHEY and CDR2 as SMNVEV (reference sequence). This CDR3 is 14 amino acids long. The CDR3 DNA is TGTGCCAGCAGTTTATTTTCCGGGGCGGCTGAGCAGTACTTC. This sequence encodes CASSLFSGAAEQYF.

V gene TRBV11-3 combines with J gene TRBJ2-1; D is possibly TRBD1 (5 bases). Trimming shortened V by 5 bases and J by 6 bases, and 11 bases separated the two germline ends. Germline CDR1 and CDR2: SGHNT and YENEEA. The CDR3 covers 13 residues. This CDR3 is CASSLGHLNEQFF. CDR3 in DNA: TGTGCCAGCAGCCTCGGACATCTCAATGAGCAGTTCTTC.

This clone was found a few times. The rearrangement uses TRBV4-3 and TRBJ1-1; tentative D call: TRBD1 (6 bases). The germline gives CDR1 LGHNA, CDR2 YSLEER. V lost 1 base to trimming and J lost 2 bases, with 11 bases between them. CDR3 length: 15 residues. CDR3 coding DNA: TGCGCCAGCAGCCAAGTAGGACAGCCAAACACTGAAGCTTTCTTT. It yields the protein CASSQVGQPNTEAFF.

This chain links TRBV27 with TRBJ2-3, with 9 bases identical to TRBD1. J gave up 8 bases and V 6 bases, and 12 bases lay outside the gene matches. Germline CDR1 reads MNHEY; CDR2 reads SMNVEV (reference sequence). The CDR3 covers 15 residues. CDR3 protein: CASSPTTGGSGTQYF. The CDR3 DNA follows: TGTGCCAGCAGCCCCACTACAGGGGGCAGTGGTACGCAGTATTTT.

Here the CDR3 reads CASSLADRGEQYV. The CDR3 DNA follows: TGTGCCAGCAGCCTGGCGGACAGGGGTGAGCAGTACGTC. The V gene is TRBV5-5, the J gene TRBJ2-7; 9 positions match TRBD1. Germline CDR1 reads SGHKS; CDR2 reads YYEKEE (reference sequence). The CDR3 loop spans 13 amino acids. The V and J ends lost 4 bases and 7 bases, in that order; junction bases with no gene match: 6.

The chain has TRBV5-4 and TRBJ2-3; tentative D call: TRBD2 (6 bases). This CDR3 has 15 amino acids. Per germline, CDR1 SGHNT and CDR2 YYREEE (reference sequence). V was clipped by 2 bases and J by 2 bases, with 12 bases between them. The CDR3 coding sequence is TGTGCCAGCAGCTTCGGCGGGGTCATCACAGATACGCAGTATTTT. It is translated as CASSFGGVITDTQYF.

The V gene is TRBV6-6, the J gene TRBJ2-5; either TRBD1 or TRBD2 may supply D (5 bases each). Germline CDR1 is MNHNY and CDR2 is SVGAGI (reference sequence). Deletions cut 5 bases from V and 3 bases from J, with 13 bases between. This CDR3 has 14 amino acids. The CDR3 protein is CASSGPGRKETQYF. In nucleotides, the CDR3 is TGTGCCAGCAGTGGACCGGGACGTAAAGAGACCCAGTACTTC.

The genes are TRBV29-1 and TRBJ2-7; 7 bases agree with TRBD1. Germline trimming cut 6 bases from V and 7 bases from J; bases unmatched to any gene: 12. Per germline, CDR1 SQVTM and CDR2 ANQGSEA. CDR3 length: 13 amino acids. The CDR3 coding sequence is TGCAGCGTCGCTAGACAGGGTCGGGTAGAGCAGTACTTC. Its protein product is CSVARQGRVEQYF.

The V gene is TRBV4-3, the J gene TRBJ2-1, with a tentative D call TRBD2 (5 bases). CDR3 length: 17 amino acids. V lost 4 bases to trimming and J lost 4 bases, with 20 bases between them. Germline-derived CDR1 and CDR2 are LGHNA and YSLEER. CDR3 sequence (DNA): TGCGCCAGCAGCCCCACCCGGACCGGCGGGCCTTACAATGAGCAGTTCTTC. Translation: CASSPTRTGGPYNEQFF.

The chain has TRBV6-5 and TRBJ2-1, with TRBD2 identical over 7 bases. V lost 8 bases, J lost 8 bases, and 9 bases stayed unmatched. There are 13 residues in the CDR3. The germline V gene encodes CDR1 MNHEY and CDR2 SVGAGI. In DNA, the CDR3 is TGTGCCAGCTGGGGCGGGGGTGGACATGAGCAGTTCTTC. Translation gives CASWGGGGHEQFF.

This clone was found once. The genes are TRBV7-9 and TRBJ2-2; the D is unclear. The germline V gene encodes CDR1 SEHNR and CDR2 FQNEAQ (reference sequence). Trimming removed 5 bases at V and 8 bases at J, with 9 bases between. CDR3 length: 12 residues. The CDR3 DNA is TGTGCCAGCAGCCCCCTCTCGGGGGAGCTGTTTTTT. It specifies CASSPLSGELFF.

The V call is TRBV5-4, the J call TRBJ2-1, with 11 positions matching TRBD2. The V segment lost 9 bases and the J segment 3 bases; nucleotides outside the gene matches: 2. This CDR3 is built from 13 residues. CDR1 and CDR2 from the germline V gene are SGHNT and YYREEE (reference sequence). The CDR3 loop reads CAITSGSYNEQFF. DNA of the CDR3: TGTGCCATCACTAGCGGGAGCTACAATGAGCAGTTCTTC.

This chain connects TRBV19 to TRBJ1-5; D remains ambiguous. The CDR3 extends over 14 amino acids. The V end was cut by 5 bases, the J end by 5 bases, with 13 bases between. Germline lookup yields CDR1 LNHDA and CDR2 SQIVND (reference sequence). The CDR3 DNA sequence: TGTGCCAGTAGTTTGTCGGAGAGCTATCAGCCCCAGCATTTT. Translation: CASSLSESYQPQHF.

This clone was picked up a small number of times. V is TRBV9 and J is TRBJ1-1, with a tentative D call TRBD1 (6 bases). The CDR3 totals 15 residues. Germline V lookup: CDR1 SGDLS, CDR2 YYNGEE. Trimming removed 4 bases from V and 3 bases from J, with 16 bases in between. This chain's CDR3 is CASSPPGGADTEAFF. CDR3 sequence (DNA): TGTGCCAGCAGCCCGCCCGGGGGCGCAGACACTGAAGCTTTCTTT. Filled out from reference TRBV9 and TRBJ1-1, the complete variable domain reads DSGVTQTPKHLITATGQRVTLRCSPRSGDLSVYWYQQSLDQGLQFLIQYYNGEERAKGNILERFSAQQFPDLHSELNLSSLELGDSALYFCASSPPGGADTEAFFGQGTRLTVV.

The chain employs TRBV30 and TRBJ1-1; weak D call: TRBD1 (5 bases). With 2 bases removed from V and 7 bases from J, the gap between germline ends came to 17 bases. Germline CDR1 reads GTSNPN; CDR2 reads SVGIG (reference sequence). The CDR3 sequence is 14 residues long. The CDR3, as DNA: TGTGCCTGGAGTTGGGAGGGGTCTGGTCTTGAAGCTTTCTTT. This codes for CAWSWEGSGLEAFF.

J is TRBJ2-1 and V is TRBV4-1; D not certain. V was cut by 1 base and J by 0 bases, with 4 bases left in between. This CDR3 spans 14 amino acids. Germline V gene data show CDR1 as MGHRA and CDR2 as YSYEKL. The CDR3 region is CASSQGSSYNEQFF. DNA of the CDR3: TGCGCCAGCAGCCAAGGGAGCTCCTACAATGAGCAGTTCTTC.

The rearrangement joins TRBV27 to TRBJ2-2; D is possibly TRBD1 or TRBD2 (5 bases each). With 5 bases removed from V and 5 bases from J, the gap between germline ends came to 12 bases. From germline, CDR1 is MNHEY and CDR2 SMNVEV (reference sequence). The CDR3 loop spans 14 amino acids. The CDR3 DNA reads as TGTGCCAGCAGTCCCGGTGGGGGAACCGGGGAGCTGTTTTTT. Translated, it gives CASSPGGGTGELFF.

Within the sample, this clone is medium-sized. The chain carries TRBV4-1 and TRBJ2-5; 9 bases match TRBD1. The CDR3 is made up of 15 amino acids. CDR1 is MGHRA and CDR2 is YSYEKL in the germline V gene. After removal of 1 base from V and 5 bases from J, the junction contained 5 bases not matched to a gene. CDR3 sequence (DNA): TGCGCCAGCAGCCAAGGACAGGGGGATGGGGAGACCCAGTACTTC. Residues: CASSQGQGDGETQYF.

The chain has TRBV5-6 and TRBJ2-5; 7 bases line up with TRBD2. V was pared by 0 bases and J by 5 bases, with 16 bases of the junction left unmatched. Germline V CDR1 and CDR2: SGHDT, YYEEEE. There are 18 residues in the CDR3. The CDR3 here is CASSLVGSTREGGETQYF. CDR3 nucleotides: TGTGCCAGCAGCTTGGTGGGGTCTACGAGGGAGGGAGGGGAGACCCAGTACTTC.

The CDR3 region is CAISENQGAVTEAFF. The CDR3 DNA is TGTGCCATCAGTGAGAATCAGGGGGCGGTCACTGAAGCTTTCTTT. The genes are TRBV10-3 and TRBJ1-1; 8 nucleotides align to TRBD1. J was trimmed by 4 bases and V by 2 bases; bases with no gene match: 6. The CDR3 extends over 15 amino acids. Per germline, CDR1 ENHRY and CDR2 SYGVKD.

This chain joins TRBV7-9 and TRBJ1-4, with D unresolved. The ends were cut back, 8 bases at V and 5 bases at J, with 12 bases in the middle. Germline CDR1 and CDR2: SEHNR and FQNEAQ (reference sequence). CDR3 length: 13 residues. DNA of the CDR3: TGTGCCAGCGTGGCACGGTTGAATGAAAAACTGTTTTTT. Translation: CASVARLNEKLFF. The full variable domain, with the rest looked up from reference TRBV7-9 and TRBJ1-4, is DTGVSQNPRHKITKRGQNVTFRCDPISEHNRLYWYRQTLGQGPEFLTYFQNEAQLEKSRLLSDRFSAERPKGSFSTLEIQRTEQGDSAMYLCASVARLNEKLFFGSGTQLSVL.

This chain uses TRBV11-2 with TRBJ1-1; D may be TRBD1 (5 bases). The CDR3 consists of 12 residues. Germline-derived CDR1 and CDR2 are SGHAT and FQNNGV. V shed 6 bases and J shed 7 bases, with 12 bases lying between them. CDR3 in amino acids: CASSRGTVEAFF. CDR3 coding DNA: TGTGCCAGCAGTCGGGGGACGGTTGAAGCTTTCTTT.

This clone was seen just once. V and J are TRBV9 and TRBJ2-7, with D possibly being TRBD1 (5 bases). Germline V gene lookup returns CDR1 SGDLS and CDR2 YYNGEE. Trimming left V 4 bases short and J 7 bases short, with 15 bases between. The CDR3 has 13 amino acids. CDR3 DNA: TGTGCCAGCAGCCTAACGACTGGGGCGGAGCAGTACTTC. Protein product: CASSLTTGAEQYF.

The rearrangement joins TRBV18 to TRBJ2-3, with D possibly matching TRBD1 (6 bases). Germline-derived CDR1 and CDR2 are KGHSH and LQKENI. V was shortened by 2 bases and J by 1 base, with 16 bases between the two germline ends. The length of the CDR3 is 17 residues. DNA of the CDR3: TGTGCCAGCTCACCAAGGGCAGGGGTTAAGGGCACAGATACGCAGTATTTT. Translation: CASSPRAGVKGTDTQYF. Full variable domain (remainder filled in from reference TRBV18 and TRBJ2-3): NAGVMQNPRHLVRRRGQEARLRCSPMKGHSHVYWYRQLPEEGLKFMVYLQKENIIDESGMPKERFSAEFPKEGPSILRIQQVVRGDSAAYFCASSPRAGVKGTDTQYFGPGTRLTVL.

DNA for the CDR3: TGTGCCACCTTAGGTTTGGGGGGAACTCAAGAGACCCAGTACTTC. Translation: CATLGLGGTQETQYF. The chain employs TRBV15 and TRBJ2-5, with D maybe TRBD2 (6 bases). The CDR3 loop spans 15 amino acids. In germline, CDR1 is LNHNV, CDR2 YYDKDF (reference sequence). Trimming left V 8 bases short and J 2 bases short, with 18 bases between.

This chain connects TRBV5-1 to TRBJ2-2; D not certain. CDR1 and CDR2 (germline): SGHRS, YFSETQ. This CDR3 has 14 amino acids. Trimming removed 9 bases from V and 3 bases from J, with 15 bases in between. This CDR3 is CATRVAVYTGELFF. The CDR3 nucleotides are TGCGCCACCCGGGTGGCTGTTTACACCGGGGAGCTGTTTTTT.